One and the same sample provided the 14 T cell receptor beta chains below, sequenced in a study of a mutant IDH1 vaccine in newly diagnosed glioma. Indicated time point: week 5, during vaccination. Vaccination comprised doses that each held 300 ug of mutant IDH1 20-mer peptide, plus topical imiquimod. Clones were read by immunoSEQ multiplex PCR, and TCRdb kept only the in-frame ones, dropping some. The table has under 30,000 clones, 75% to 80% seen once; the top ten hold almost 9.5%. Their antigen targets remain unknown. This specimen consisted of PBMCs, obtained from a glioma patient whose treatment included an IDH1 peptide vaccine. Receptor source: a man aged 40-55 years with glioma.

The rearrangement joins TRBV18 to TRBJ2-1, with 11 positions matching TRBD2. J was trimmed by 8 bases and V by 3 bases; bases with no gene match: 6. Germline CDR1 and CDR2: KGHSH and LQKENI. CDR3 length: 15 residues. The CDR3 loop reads CASSPYTSGSDEQFF. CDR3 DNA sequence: TGTGCCAGCTCACCCTATACTAGCGGGAGTGATGAGCAGTTCTTC.

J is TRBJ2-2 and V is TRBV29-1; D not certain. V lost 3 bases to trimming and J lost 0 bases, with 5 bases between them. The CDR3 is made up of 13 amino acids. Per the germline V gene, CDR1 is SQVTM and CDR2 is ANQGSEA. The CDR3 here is CSVDRSNTGELFF. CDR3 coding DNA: TGCAGCGTTGACCGATCGAACACCGGGGAGCTGTTTTTT.

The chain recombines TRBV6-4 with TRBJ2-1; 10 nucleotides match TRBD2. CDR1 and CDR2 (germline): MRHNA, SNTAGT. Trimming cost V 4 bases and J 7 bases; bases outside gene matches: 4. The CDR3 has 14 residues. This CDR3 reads CASSAQTSGNEQFF. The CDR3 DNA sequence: TGTGCCAGCAGTGCCCAGACTAGCGGGAATGAGCAGTTCTTC.

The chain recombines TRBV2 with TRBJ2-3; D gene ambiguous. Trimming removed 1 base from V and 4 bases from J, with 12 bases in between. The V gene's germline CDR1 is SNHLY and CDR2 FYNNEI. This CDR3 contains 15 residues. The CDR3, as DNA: TGTGCCAGCAGTGAAGAGCTGTTAGGCGCAGATACGCAGTATTTT. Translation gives CASSEELLGADTQYF.

The CDR3, as DNA: TGTGCCAGCAGCGCCAGAGGGGCGGGTGAGCAGTTCTTC. It encodes CASSARGAGEQFF. This chain uses TRBV9 with TRBJ2-1; D might be TRBD1 or TRBD2, each matching 5 bases. Germline V gene sequence: CDR1 SGDLS, CDR2 YYNGEE. This CDR3 spans 13 amino acids. V was trimmed by 3 bases and J by 9 bases, leaving 13 bases between them.

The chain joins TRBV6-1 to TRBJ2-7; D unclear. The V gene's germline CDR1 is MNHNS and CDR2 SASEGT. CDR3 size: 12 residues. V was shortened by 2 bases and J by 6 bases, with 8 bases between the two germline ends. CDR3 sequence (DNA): TGTGCCAGCAGTGAACTCCGAGGCGAGCAGTACGTC. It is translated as CASSELRGEQYV.

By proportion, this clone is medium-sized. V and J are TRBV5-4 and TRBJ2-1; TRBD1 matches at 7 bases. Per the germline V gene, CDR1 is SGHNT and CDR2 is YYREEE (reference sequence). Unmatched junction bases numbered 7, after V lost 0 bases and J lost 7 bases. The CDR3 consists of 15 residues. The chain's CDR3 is CASSLARGSGNEQFF. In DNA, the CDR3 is TGTGCCAGCAGCTTGGCCAGGGGGTCGGGGAATGAGCAGTTCTTC. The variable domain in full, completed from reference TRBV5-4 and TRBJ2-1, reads ETGVTQSPTHLIKTRGQQVTLRCSSQSGHNTVSWYQQALGQGPQFIFQYYREEENGRGNFPPRFSGLQFPNYSSELNVNALELDDSALYLCASSLARGSGNEQFFGPGTRLTVL.

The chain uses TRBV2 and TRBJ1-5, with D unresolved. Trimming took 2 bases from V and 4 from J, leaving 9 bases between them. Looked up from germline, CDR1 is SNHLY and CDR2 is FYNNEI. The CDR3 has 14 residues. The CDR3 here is CASSERVSNQPQHF. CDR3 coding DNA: TGTGCCAGCAGTGAACGGGTTTCAAATCAGCCCCAGCATTTT.

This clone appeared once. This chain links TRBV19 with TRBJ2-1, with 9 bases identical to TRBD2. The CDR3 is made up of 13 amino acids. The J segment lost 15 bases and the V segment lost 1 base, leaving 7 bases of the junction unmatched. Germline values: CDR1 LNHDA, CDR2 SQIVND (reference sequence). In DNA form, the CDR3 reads TGTGCCAGTAGTATAGGCGGGCGGGGGGGCAGGTTCTTC. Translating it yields CASSIGGRGGRFF.

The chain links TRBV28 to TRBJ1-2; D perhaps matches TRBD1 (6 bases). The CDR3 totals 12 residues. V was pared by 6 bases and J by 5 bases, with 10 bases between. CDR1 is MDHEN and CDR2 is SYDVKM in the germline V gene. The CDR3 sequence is CASRDSLYGYTF. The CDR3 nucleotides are TGTGCCAGCAGGGACAGTCTTTATGGCTACACCTTC.

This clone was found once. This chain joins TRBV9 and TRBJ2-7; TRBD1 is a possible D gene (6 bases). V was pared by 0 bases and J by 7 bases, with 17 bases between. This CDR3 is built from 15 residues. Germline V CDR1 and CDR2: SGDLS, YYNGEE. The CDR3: CASSVAEAPRGEQYF. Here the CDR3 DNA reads TGTGCCAGCAGCGTAGCGGAGGCCCCAAGGGGGGAGCAGTACTTC.

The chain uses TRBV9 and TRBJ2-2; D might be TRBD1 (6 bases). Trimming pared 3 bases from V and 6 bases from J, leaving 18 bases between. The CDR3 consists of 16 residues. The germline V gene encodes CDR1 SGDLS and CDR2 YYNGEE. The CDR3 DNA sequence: TGTGCCAGCAGCGGATACAGGGTTGACGTTGCCGGGGAGCTGTTTTTT. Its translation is CASSGYRVDVAGELFF.

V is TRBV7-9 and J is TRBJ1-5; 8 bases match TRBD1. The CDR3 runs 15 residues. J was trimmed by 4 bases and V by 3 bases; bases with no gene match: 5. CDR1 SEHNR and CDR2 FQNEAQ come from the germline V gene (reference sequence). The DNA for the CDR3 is TGTGCCAGCAGCTTCCACGACAGGGGAAATCAGCCCCAGCATTTT. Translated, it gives CASSFHDRGNQPQHF.

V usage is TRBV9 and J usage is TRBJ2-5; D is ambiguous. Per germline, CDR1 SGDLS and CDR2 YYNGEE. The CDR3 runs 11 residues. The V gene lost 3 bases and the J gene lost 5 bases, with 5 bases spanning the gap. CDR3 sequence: CASSAGETQYF. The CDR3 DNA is TGTGCCAGCAGCGCCGGGGAGACCCAGTACTTC.